One and the same sample provided the 13 T cell receptor beta chains below, sequenced in a study of blood T cell repertoires in COVID-19. The repertoire was sequenced with immunoSEQ multiplex PCR; TCRdb's copy has only in-frame clones and lacks some. The repertoire holds some 190,000 clones, with 80% as singletons. Material: PBMCs or T cells enriched from blood (not recorded which). All receptors come from a man in his 60s who had been exposed to COVID-19.

This chain uses TRBV28 with TRBJ1-2; 8 bases fit TRBD1. The CDR3 runs 13 residues. The V gene's germline CDR1 is MDHEN and CDR2 SYDVKM. J lost 8 bases, V lost 3 bases, and 5 bases had no gene match. The chain's CDR3 is CASSLSGGRGYTF. DNA for the CDR3: TGTGCCAGCAGTTTGTCAGGGGGCCGGGGCTACACCTTC.

The CDR3 sequence is CASSLDRGDETQYF. CDR3 bases: TGTGCCAGCAGCTTGGACAGGGGTGACGAGACCCAGTACTTC. This chain joins TRBV5-4 and TRBJ2-5; 7 bases are shared with TRBD1. Trimming removed 0 bases from V and 5 bases from J; junction bases left unmatched: 4. Germline V CDR1 and CDR2: SGHNT, YYREEE (reference sequence). The CDR3 loop spans 14 amino acids.

CDR3 amino acids: CASTGASYEQYF. CDR3 in DNA: TGTGCCAGCACAGGGGCCTCCTACGAGCAGTACTTC. The rearrangement uses TRBV12-3 or TRBV12-4 and TRBJ2-7; D is possibly TRBD1 (6 bases). Between the trimmed V and J ends, which lost 7 bases and 0 bases, there was a span of 7 bases. The CDR3 runs 12 residues.

CDR3 residues: CASSLAQAGGDTQYF. CDR3 nucleotide sequence: TGTGCCAGCAGCTTAGCGCAAGCGGGAGGGGATACGCAGTATTTT. The rearrangement uses TRBV7-8 and TRBJ2-3; 10 bases fit TRBD2. The J segment lost 6 bases and the V segment lost 0 bases, leaving 3 bases of the junction unmatched. Per germline, CDR1 SGHVS and CDR2 FQNEAQ. The CDR3 is made up of 15 amino acids. Together with reference TRBV7-8 and TRBJ2-3, the CDR3 gives the full variable domain: GAGVSQSPRYKVAKRGQDVALRCDPISGHVSLFWYQQALGQGPEFLTYFQNEAQLDKSGLPSDRFFAERPEGSVSTLKIQRTQQEDSAVYLCASSLAQAGGDTQYFGPGTRLTVL.

This chain joins TRBV19 and TRBJ2-7, with D perhaps matching TRBD1 (6 bases). Germline V gene sequence: CDR1 LNHDA, CDR2 SQIVND (reference sequence). The V gene lost 3 bases and the J gene lost 9 bases, with 18 bases spanning the gap. This CDR3 has 14 amino acids. CDR3 DNA: TGTGCCAGTAGTATCGCTAAACAGGGAATCGGGCAGTACTTC. This sequence encodes CASSIAKQGIGQYF.

The chain employs TRBV28 and TRBJ2-7; D is possibly TRBD1 (6 bases). Trimming pared 5 bases from V and 5 bases from J, leaving 13 bases between. Germline CDR1 reads MDHEN; CDR2 reads SYDVKM. CDR3 length: 13 residues. CDR3 DNA: TGTGCCAGCAGTAATCAGGGGACCAACGAGCAGTACTTC. Translation: CASSNQGTNEQYF.

The sample holds many counts of this clone. The chain employs TRBV11-2 and TRBJ1-6; unclear D gene. V was clipped by 3 bases and J by 4 bases, with 13 bases between them. The CDR3 loop spans 16 amino acids. In germline, CDR1 is SGHAT, CDR2 FQNNGV. CDR3 amino acids: CASSFGWARYNSPLHF. The CDR3 nucleotides read TGTGCCAGCAGCTTTGGGTGGGCGAGATATAATTCACCCCTCCACTTT. Combining the CDR3 with reference TRBV11-2 and TRBJ1-6 gives the whole variable domain EAGVAQSPRYKIIEKRQSVAFWCNPISGHATLYWYQQILGQGPKLLIQFQNNGVVDDSQLPKDRFSAERLKGVDSTLKIQPAKLEDSAVYLCASSFGWARYNSPLHFGNGTRLTVT.

This chain links TRBV27 with TRBJ2-1; TRBD2 aligns across 10 bases. Germline CDR1 MNHEY, CDR2 SMNVEV (reference sequence). The V and J ends lost 0 bases and 4 bases, in that order; junction bases with no gene match: 6. The CDR3 length is 17 residues. The CDR3 loop is CASSLSRLAGAYNEQFF. The CDR3, as DNA: TGTGCCAGCAGTTTATCGCGTCTAGCGGGGGCGTACAATGAGCAGTTCTTC.

V usage is TRBV21-1 and J usage is TRBJ1-5; TRBD1 is taken as the D call from the table, unchecked against the DNA. TRBV21-1 is reported as a pseudogene. The CDR3 totals 17 residues. CDR3 region: CASSYLEGGRGPQPQHF. Written as DNA, the CDR3 is TGTGCCAGCAGCTACCTCGAGGGGGGCAGGGGGCCTCAGCCCCAGCATTTT.

This sequence joins TRBV2 and TRBJ1-2; the D gene is possibly TRBD1 (6 bases). V was clipped by 2 bases and J by 2 bases, with 6 bases between them. Germline V CDR1 and CDR2: SNHLY, FYNNEI. This CDR3 region has 13 residues. The CDR3 DNA sequence: TGTGCCAGCAGTGAAAGGGGGAACTATGGCTACACCTTC. Amino acid sequence: CASSERGNYGYTF. The variable domain in full, with the rest retrieved from reference TRBV2 and TRBJ1-2, is EPEVTQTPSHQVTQMGQEVILRCVPISNHLYFYWYRQILGQKVEFLVSFYNNEISEKSEIFDDQFSVERPDGSNFTLKIRSTKLEDSAMYFCASSERGNYGYTFGSGTRLTVV.

The chain links TRBV11-2 to TRBJ1-5, with 7 nucleotides matching TRBD1. Germline CDR1 reads SGHAT; CDR2 reads FQNNGV. The CDR3 covers 17 residues. Trimming removed 2 bases from V and 5 bases from J; junction bases left unmatched: 12. The CDR3 is CASSLRVAGGGDQPQHF. The CDR3 region has the DNA TGTGCCAGCAGCTTAAGGGTGGCAGGGGGAGGCGATCAGCCCCAGCATTTT.

This clone was found a few times. The chain uses TRBV12-3 or TRBV12-4 and TRBJ1-2, with a weak D call TRBD1 (6 bases). V dropped 5 bases and J dropped 8 bases, with 12 bases sitting between them. The CDR3 is 12 residues long. The CDR3 here is CASSGNRVGYTF. In DNA, the CDR3 is TGTGCCAGCAGTGGAAACAGGGTCGGCTACACCTTC.

V and J are TRBV19 and TRBJ2-4, with TRBD1 matching 8 bases. Trimming removed 5 bases from V and 10 bases from J; junction bases left unmatched: 7. Germline V gene lookup returns CDR1 LNHDA and CDR2 SQIVND (reference sequence). The CDR3 has 13 residues. The CDR3 here is CASSRRDRRIQYF. CDR3 nucleotide sequence: TGTGCCAGTAGTCGCCGGGACAGGAGGATTCAGTACTTC.